This TCR beta chain was documented in a study of Ad26.COV2.S vaccination and SARS-CoV-2 variants. General study results and limits: Vaccine recipients surpassed placebo recipients in spike-specific TCR breadth.

Regarding treatment: about 20 received Ad26.COV2.S at low or high dose, single or two shots; roughly 5 received placebo; per-sample allocation not given. The samples date from day 63 after the first vaccine or placebo injection. Produced via immunoSEQ multiplex PCR; TCRdb's table is partial and in-frame only. The table has 400,000 to 500,000 clones, around nine tenths seen once. With regard to this clone: The antigen remains undetermined.

Sequenced material: peripheral blood, taken in a trial of Ad26.COV2.S vaccine versus placebo. This receptor was obtained from a person aged 18-60 years who received the Ad26.COV2.S COVID-19 vaccine or a placebo.

CDR3 protein: CASSTGGLGANEKLFF. The DNA for the CDR3 is TGTGCCAGTAGTACTGGGGGATTAGGCGCTAATGAAAAACTGTTTTTT. The chain is built from TRBV19 and TRBJ1-4; a possible D gene is TRBD1 (5 bases). Per the germline V gene, CDR1 is LNHDA and CDR2 is SQIVND (reference sequence). The CDR3 has 16 amino acids. V dropped 4 bases and J dropped 3 bases, with 15 bases sitting between them.